The 22 T cell receptor beta chains below come from one sample, sequenced in a study of blood T cell repertoires in COVID-19. Only in-frame clones appear in the TCRdb table, and some are missing; sequencing was by immunoSEQ multiplex PCR. This sample has 250,000 or so clones, with around nine tenths found just once. Sequencing input: peripheral blood. The receptors were gathered from a man aged 30 to 39 with COVID-19, enrolled during active disease.

This chain connects TRBV5-1 to TRBJ2-1; 7 nucleotides agree with TRBD2. Germline V lookup: CDR1 SGHRS, CDR2 YFSETQ. With V trimmed by 2 bases and J by 9 bases, 11 bases remained unmatched. The CDR3 spans 15 residues. In DNA form, the CDR3 reads TGCGCCAGCAGCTTCGGGGCGGGGGAAATGGGTGAGCAGTTCTTC. The encoded protein is CASSFGAGEMGEQFF.

V usage is TRBV5-1 and J usage is TRBJ1-5; 11 positions agree with TRBD1. Looked up from germline, CDR1 is SGHRS and CDR2 is YFSETQ. The V and J ends lost 4 bases and 7 bases, in that order; junction bases with no gene match: 7. The CDR3 loop spans 15 amino acids. The CDR3 spells CASSPGTGGGQPQHF. In nucleotides, the CDR3 is TGCGCCAGCAGCCCTGGGACAGGGGGGGGACAGCCCCAGCATTTT.

V and J are TRBV10-1 and TRBJ2-1, with D possibly being TRBD1 (5 bases). CDR1 is WNHNN and CDR2 is SYGVQD in the germline V gene (reference sequence). Trimming removed 2 bases at V and 13 bases at J, with 12 bases between. The CDR3 extends over 12 amino acids. The CDR3 loop reads CASSEPSGQQFF. The CDR3 nucleotides read TGCGCCAGCAGTGAGCCGTCAGGGCAACAGTTCTTC.

The chain carries TRBV6-5 and TRBJ1-5, with a possible D match to TRBD1 (5 bases). CDR3 length: 14 residues. Germline CDR1 reads MNHEY; CDR2 reads SVGAGI. Trimming took 2 bases from V and 7 from J, leaving 12 bases between them. DNA of the CDR3: TGTGCCAGCAGTTACGGGGCCGGGGGGCAGCCCCAGCATTTT. Protein sequence: CASSYGAGGQPQHF.

The chain is built from TRBV2 and TRBJ2-1, with 8 bases identical to TRBD1. Germline V gene data show CDR1 as SNHLY and CDR2 as FYNNEI. Trimming cost V 5 bases and J 10 bases; bases outside gene matches: 13. The CDR3 runs to 15 residues. The CDR3 bases are TGTGCCAGCAGTTCTACAGGGGGTGACTCCAGCGAGCAGTTCTTC. Its translation: CASSSTGGDSSEQFF.

This chain joins TRBV11-2 and TRBJ1-5; 10 bases map to TRBD1. This CDR3 contains 14 residues. Germline CDR1 SGHAT, CDR2 FQNNGV. J was trimmed by 10 bases and V by 3 bases; bases with no gene match: 6. The CDR3 sequence: CASSFSGQGSPQHF. The CDR3, as DNA: TGTGCCAGCAGCTTCTCGGGACAGGGGTCCCCCCAGCATTTT. The full variable domain, rest sourced from reference TRBV11-2 and TRBJ1-5, is EAGVAQSPRYKIIEKRQSVAFWCNPISGHATLYWYQQILGQGPKLLIQFQNNGVVDDSQLPKDRFSAERLKGVDSTLKIQPAKLEDSAVYLCASSFSGQGSPQHFGDGTRLSIL.

This chain links TRBV3-1 (or the pseudogene TRBV3-2) with TRBJ1-6; D might be TRBD1 (5 bases). CDR1 is LGHDT, CDR2 YNNKEL, per germline (reference sequence). V lost 5 bases and J 10 bases, leaving 15 bases between the germline ends. The CDR3 is 14 residues long. The CDR3 DNA reads TGTGCCAGCAGCATGGGGCGGCTTGGGTCACCCCTCCACTTT. It specifies CASSMGRLGSPLHF.

This clone was found a few times. V is TRBV4-1 and J is TRBJ1-6; D is unclear. Trimming removed 0 bases at V and 7 bases at J, with 10 bases between. CDR3 size: 15 residues. Germline values: CDR1 MGHRA, CDR2 YSYEKL. CDR3 loop: CASSQDRAKNSPLHF. CDR3 DNA sequence: TGCGCCAGCAGCCAAGACCGAGCGAAGAATTCACCCCTCCACTTT.

CDR3 in DNA: TGTGCCAGTACCTTTGAGGTTCGGTCTGGAAACACCATATATTTT. Protein product: CASTFEVRSGNTIYF. This chain connects TRBV2 to TRBJ1-3, with no clear D. CDR3 length: 15 residues. Per germline, CDR1 SNHLY and CDR2 FYNNEI. Trimming cost V 9 bases and J 1 base, with 16 bases left between them.

The chain carries TRBV3-1 (or the pseudogene TRBV3-2) and TRBJ2-1; 11 bases match TRBD2. V gave up 4 bases and J gave up 4 bases; unmatched junction bases: 6. In germline, CDR1 is LGHDT, CDR2 YNNKEL (reference sequence). This CDR3 is built from 16 residues. This CDR3 is CASSLLAGGYYNEQFF. The CDR3 bases are TGTGCCAGCAGCCTTCTAGCGGGGGGTTATTACAATGAGCAGTTCTTC.

V is TRBV20-1 and J is TRBJ1-2; unclear D gene. The CDR3 has 10 amino acids. Germline V gene lookup returns CDR1 DFQATT and CDR2 SNEGSKA (reference sequence). The V end lost 3 bases, the J end lost 7 bases, and 6 bases lay between the germline ends. In DNA, the CDR3 is TGCAGTGCTAGTCGCGGTGGCTACACCTTC. Its translation: CSASRGGYTF.

The chain joins TRBV5-5 to TRBJ2-7; D unclear. The V gene's germline CDR1 is SGHKS and CDR2 YYEKEE (reference sequence). This CDR3 is built from 12 residues. Deletions cut 4 bases from V and 3 bases from J, with 8 bases between. The CDR3 loop is CASSVSFYEQYF. CDR3 DNA: TGTGCCAGCAGCGTCTCTTTCTACGAGCAGTACTTC.

The rearrangement uses TRBV6-5 and TRBJ1-2, with 7 nucleotides matching TRBD1. Germline CDR1 and CDR2: MNHEY and SVGAGI. CDR3 length: 15 amino acids. With 2 bases clipped from V and 5 bases from J, the junction kept 8 bases outside the gene matches. Written as DNA, the CDR3 is TGTGCCAGCAGTTACGCGGACAGGTTATCTTATGGCTACACCTTC. Translating gives CASSYADRLSYGYTF.

V usage is TRBV11-2 and J usage is TRBJ2-5; D remains ambiguous. The CDR3 is 14 amino acids. CDR1 SGHAT and CDR2 FQNNGV come from the germline V gene. V was cut by 2 bases and J by 5 bases, with 12 bases left in between. In nucleotides, the CDR3 is TGTGCCAGCAGCTTAAACAGTCTTGGCGAGACCCAGTACTTC. Its translation is CASSLNSLGETQYF. Supplemented by reference TRBV11-2 and TRBJ2-5, the full variable domain reads EAGVAQSPRYKIIEKRQSVAFWCNPISGHATLYWYQQILGQGPKLLIQFQNNGVVDDSQLPKDRFSAERLKGVDSTLKIQPAKLEDSAVYLCASSLNSLGETQYFGPGTRLLVL.

DNA for the CDR3: TGTGCCAGCACCCCACAGGGGGTGGACGAGCAGTACTTC. Amino acid sequence: CASTPQGVDEQYF. This chain joins TRBV6-2 or TRBV6-3 and TRBJ2-7; TRBD1 matches at 8 bases. V was clipped by 7 bases and J by 5 bases; unmatched bases: 7. Per the germline V gene, CDR1 is MNHEY and CDR2 is SVGEGT. The CDR3 runs 13 residues.

In DNA, the CDR3 is TGTGCCAGTAGTAGGGGGACAGGGTTGGGCAATCAGCCCCAGCATTTT. As protein: CASSRGTGLGNQPQHF. J is TRBJ1-5 and V is TRBV19, with TRBD1 identical over 9 bases. Germline trimming cut 4 bases from V and 2 bases from J; bases unmatched to any gene: 6. Germline assignment: CDR1 LNHDA and CDR2 SQIVND (reference sequence). CDR3 length: 16 amino acids.

This chain links TRBV30 with TRBJ1-1; D call uncertain. From germline, CDR1 is GTSNPN and CDR2 SVGIG (reference sequence). Trimming removed 7 bases from V and 5 bases from J, with 23 bases in between. The CDR3 covers 15 residues. This CDR3 is CAFITALWRRTEAFF. The CDR3 DNA follows: TGTGCCTTTATCACGGCCCTATGGAGGCGGACTGAAGCTTTCTTT.

This clone was detected a few times. Additional DNA sequences in this sample encode the identical CDR3. This rearrangement joins TRBV6-5 to TRBJ1-5; 10 nucleotides match TRBD1. Trimming removed 5 bases from V and 2 bases from J; junction bases left unmatched: 3. Germline CDR1 and CDR2: MNHEY and SVGAGI. The CDR3 is made up of 15 amino acids. In DNA, the CDR3 is TGTGCCAGCAGTCCCGGGACAGGGGGCAATCAGCCCCAGCATTTT. Translating it yields CASSPGTGGNQPQHF.

This clone was observed a single time. This chain uses TRBV30 with TRBJ1-2; no firm D call. Per germline, CDR1 GTSNPN and CDR2 SVGIG (reference sequence). V lost 2 bases, J lost 5 bases, and 9 bases lay in between. The CDR3 has 12 residues. The DNA of the CDR3 is TGTGCCTGGAGTCAAGAGACTTATGGCTACACCTTC. It specifies CAWSQETYGYTF.

The chain is built from TRBV2 and TRBJ1-6; D unresolved. V was shortened by 2 bases and J by 7 bases, with 12 bases between the two germline ends. The CDR3 is 15 residues long. The germline V gene has CDR1 SNHLY and CDR2 FYNNEI. The CDR3 loop reads CASSEMSAPNSPLHF. CDR3 in DNA: TGTGCCAGCAGTGAAATGAGTGCACCGAATTCACCCCTCCACTTT.

The gene calls are TRBV24-1 and TRBJ1-5; TRBD1 agrees at 7 bases. V lost 0 bases to trimming and J lost 3 bases; unmatched junction nucleotides: 4. Germline lookup yields CDR1 KGHDR and CDR2 SFDVKD. The CDR3 sequence is 16 residues long. CDR3 sequence reads: CATSDLPQGFNQPQHF. The CDR3, as DNA: TGTGCCACCAGTGATTTGCCACAGGGGTTCAATCAGCCCCAGCATTTT.

The chain combines TRBV5-6 with TRBJ2-5; D unclear. Trimming cost V 7 bases and J 3 bases, with 13 bases left between them. The germline V gene encodes CDR1 SGHDT and CDR2 YYEEEE. The CDR3 sequence is 13 residues long. The CDR3 region has the DNA TGTGCCAGCCACTCGATGTCCAAAGAGACCCAGTACTTC. Its translation is CASHSMSKETQYF.